This is a list of T cell receptor beta chains from one sample in a study of spatial heterogeneity in lung cancer. TCRdb fed the 5' RACE reads into MiXCR, producing one record per CDR3 protein. The sample holds over 1,500 distinct CDR3 sequences, 7.5% to 10% seen once. This sample comprised lung tumor tissue, obtained at surgery. The source is a female donor with early-stage non-small cell lung cancer. Both conserved end residues are part of each CDR3. A D gene is named only where the DNA matches it firmly. Only part of the rows carry a size: once, few, many, or a class if the clone is expanded.

J gene,V gene,clone size,D gene,CDR3 protein,CDR3 DNA
TRBJ2-7,TRBV29-1,large,NA,CSVEVRGEQYF,TGCAGCGTGGAGGTCAGGGGCGAGCAGTACTTC
TRBJ2-3,TRBV9,large,NA,CASSLPGDTQYF,TGTGCCAGCAGCCTGCCAGGAGATACGCAGTATTTT
TRBJ2-7,TRBV25-1,many,NA,CASKTESYEQYF,TGTGCCAGCAAGACAGAGTCCTACGAGCAGTACTTC
TRBJ2-1,TRBV12-3/TRBV12-4,medium-sized,NA,CASSLAHGGPYNEQFF,TGTGCCAGCAGTTTAGCCCATGGCGGTCCCTACAATGAGCAGTTCTTC
TRBJ2-3,TRBV7-2,few,TRBD2,CASSSLAVDTQYF,TGTGCCAGCAGCTCGCTAGCGGTAGATACGCAGTATTTT
TRBJ1-2,TRBV27,medium-sized,NA,CASSLQGPNGYTF,TGTGCCAGCAGTTTACAGGGCCCAAATGGCTACACCTTC
TRBJ2-3,TRBV29-1,medium-sized,NA,CSVATSDSWQYF,TGCAGCGTGGCGACAAGCGATTCTTGGCAGTATTTT
TRBJ2-5,TRBV20-1,medium-sized,TRBD2,CSARDASGVKETQYF,TGCAGTGCTAGAGATGCGAGCGGGGTTAAAGAGACCCAGTACTTC
TRBJ1-1,TRBV20-1,few,NA,CSASLRDEAFF,TGCAGTGCTAGCCTGCGAGATGAAGCTTTCTTT
TRBJ1-5,TRBV15,medium-sized,NA,CATSRDGFPNQPQHF,TGTGCCACCAGCAGAGATGGGTTCCCCAATCAGCCCCAGCATTTT
TRBJ1-1,TRBV6-2/TRBV6-3,NA,NA,CASSWAGMTEAFF,TGTGCCAGCAGTTGGGCCGGGATGACTGAAGCTTTCTTT
TRBJ2-1,TRBV7-2,medium-sized,TRBD1,CASKNDRVYNEQFF,TGTGCCAGCAAAAACGACAGGGTTTACAATGAGCAGTTCTTC
TRBJ2-2,TRBV3-1,NA,TRBD2,CASSQALLAGRNTGELFF,TGTGCCAGCAGCCAAGCCCTACTAGCGGGGAGGAACACCGGGGAGCTGTTTTTT
TRBJ2-7,TRBV20-1,medium-sized,TRBD2,CSAYEPGGGNSYEQYF,TGCAGTGCCTACGAGCCGGGCGGGGGGAATTCCTACGAGCAGTACTTC
TRBJ2-1,TRBV6-4,medium-sized,TRBD1,CASSALTVGQAEQFF,TGTGCCAGCAGTGCCTTGACGGTAGGACAGGCCGAGCAGTTCTTC
TRBJ2-7,TRBV5-6,large,NA,CASSLWGTHYEQYF,TGTGCCAGCAGCTTGTGGGGGACCCACTACGAGCAGTACTTC
TRBJ1-6,TRBV19,large,TRBD1,CASRTTTGGNNSPLHF,TGTGCCAGTAGAACCACCACAGGGGGTAATAATTCACCCCTCCACTTT
TRBJ2-1,TRBV4-1,few,NA,CASSHVGIGDEQFF,TGCGCCAGCAGCCACGTGGGCATAGGAGACGAGCAGTTCTTC
TRBJ1-1,TRBV5-4,medium-sized,NA,CASSLGLANTEAFF,TGTGCCAGCAGCTTGGGACTCGCGAACACTGAAGCTTTCTTT
TRBJ1-2,TRBV11-2,medium-sized,NA,CASSAILGSGYTF,TGTGCCAGCAGCGCGATTTTAGGATCCGGCTACACCTTC
TRBJ2-7,TRBV20-1,medium-sized,TRBD1,CSASRTGWEQYF,TGCAGTGCTAGTCGGACAGGGTGGGAGCAGTACTTC
TRBJ2-7,TRBV5-1,medium-sized,NA,CASSLRGASYEQYF,TGCGCCAGCAGCTTGCGAGGTGCCTCCTACGAGCAGTACTTC
TRBJ1-6,TRBV6-2/TRBV6-3,many,NA,CASSYYVTENSPLHF,TGTGCCAGCAGTTACTACGTCACGGAAAATTCACCCCTCCACTTT
TRBJ2-7,TRBV28,NA,NA,CASSLGQIGAEQYF,TGTGCCAGCAGTTTGGGGCAGATCGGCGCCGAGCAGTACTTC
TRBJ2-3,TRBV13,medium-sized,NA,CASSLTGLWLQTDTQYF,TGTGCCAGCAGCTTAACGGGGTTATGGTTACAGACAGATACGCAGTATTTT
TRBJ2-5,TRBV5-4,medium-sized,TRBD2,CASSSGVGSGGETQYF,TGTGCCAGCAGCTCTGGTGTGGGGAGCGGGGGTGAGACCCAGTACTTC
TRBJ2-7,TRBV6-2/TRBV6-3,NA,TRBD2,CASTPGLGTYEQYF,TGTGCCAGCACTCCGGGACTAGGAACCTACGAGCAGTACTTC
TRBJ2-3,TRBV18,many,NA,CASSLPWGGGPSTDTQYF,TGTGCCAGCTCACTCCCGTGGGGGGGCGGACCTAGCACAGATACGCAGTATTTT
TRBJ1-1,TRBV4-2,medium-sized,TRBD1,CASRDREGNTEAFF,TGTGCCAGCAGGGACAGGGAAGGGAACACTGAAGCTTTCTTT
TRBJ2-5,TRBV29-1,medium-sized,NA,CSVGQPQETQYF,TGCAGCGTTGGGCAGCCCCAAGAGACCCAGTACTTC
TRBJ1-1,TRBV4-3,medium-sized,NA,CASSQDLRSTEAFF,TGCGCCAGCAGCCAAGATTTGAGGAGCACTGAAGCTTTCTTT
TRBJ1-1,TRBV5-8,medium-sized,NA,CASSFYWGHMNTEAFF,TGTGCCAGCAGCTTCTATTGGGGTCACATGAACACTGAAGCTTTCTTT
TRBJ1-6,TRBV7-9,medium-sized,NA,CASSLNANSPLHF,TGTGCCAGCAGCTTAAATGCGAATTCACCCCTCCACTTT
TRBJ1-2,TRBV7-9,large,NA,CASSSPGHLNYGYTF,TGTGCCAGCAGCTCCCCTGGACACCTTAACTATGGCTACACCTTC
TRBJ2-5,TRBV20-1,few,NA,CSAVPGLQQETQYF,TGCAGTGCAGTGCCGGGACTTCAACAAGAGACCCAGTACTTC
TRBJ1-5,TRBV28,NA,TRBD1,CATTPRTGHSNQPQHF,TGTGCCACCACCCCCCGGACAGGGCATAGCAATCAGCCCCAGCATTTT
TRBJ2-5,TRBV3-1,medium-sized,TRBD1,CASSQDGQAVETQYF,TGTGCCAGCAGCCAAGACGGACAGGCCGTGGAGACCCAGTACTTC
TRBJ2-1,TRBV5-1,once,NA,CASSLVGTYNEQFF,TGCGCCAGCAGCTTGGTTGGCACCTACAATGAGCAGTTCTTC
TRBJ1-1,TRBV5-6,large,NA,CASSFNLRNTEAFF,TGTGCCAGCAGCTTTAATCTGAGGAACACTGAAGCTTTCTTT